This T cell receptor beta chain was retrieved from a study of T-cell memory formation after mild COVID-19 (dated by TCRdb to the early 2020s). Concerning the study at large: Most TCR sequence clusters were specific to one of the two donors. In a couple of donors, T-cell clones that expanded and contracted after mild COVID-19 were tracked by sequencing TCRalpha and TCRbeta repertoires over time. The cohort was made up of two young adult volunteers, one female and one male, who were previously healthy.

Sequencer: Illumina NovaSeq 6000. TCRalpha and TCRbeta cDNA libraries were built by 5'RACE with constant-segment primers, adding sample barcodes and unique molecular identifiers. RNA was extracted from every sample with Trizol reagent. Libraries were amplified in two PCR steps, with a second sample barcode and Illumina TruSeq adapters added in the second step. Sequencing of the libraries was done on an Illumina NovaSeq, producing 2 x 150 bp paired-end reads. Concerning the study's data processing: Reads were demultiplexed and collapsed into UMI-guided consensus sequences with migec v1.2.7. Using mixcr v2.1.11, UMI consensuses were aligned to TRA and TRB V and J templates and then assembled into clonotypes. Expanded or contracted clonotypes were those called significant by both edgeR and NoisET, with noise models trained on biological replicates. For edgeR calls, the thresholds were a false discovery rate-adjusted p below 0.01 and a log2 fold-change of 1. As an exploratory analysis of dynamics, max-normalized trajectories of the 1000 most abundant clonotypes were examined by PCA with hierarchical clustering. Separately sequenced CD4+ and CD8+ repertoires were used to assign the CD4 or CD8 phenotype of responding clones. TCRdb trimmed public reads at Q25 via fastp, called clones via MiXCR and kept in-frame beta chains. When rows share a CDR3 protein, they turn into one entry using the most common DNA and genes. TCRdb's processing, not the authors', yielded these V and J calls. Within this sample are around 99,000 distinct CDR3 sequences, with approximately 15% of them counted one time only. The biggest ten clones account for less than 40% of the sample.

Its CDR3 holds 16 amino acids, cysteine through phenylalanine. Only CDR3 DNA is held: 48 bases, read in frame from base 1. Looking up the germline V gene (reference sequence) yields CDR1 SEHNR and CDR2 FQNEAQ. V and J are truncated by 5 bases and 1 base respectively, leaving an intervening sequence of 17 bases. Ficoll-Paque density gradient centrifugation was the method used to isolate PBMCs. Overall study results and their limits: Contracting CD4+ clones appeared mostly in the CM and EM memory subsets, whereas CD8+ clones were enriched in EMRA. Only a couple of mild cases were covered by the study, and larger cohorts that include severe cases with pre-infection samples were considered necessary. Whether the second-wave clones peaking on day 37 were SARS-CoV-2 specific was not confirmed. Clones contracting from day 15 to 85 had balanced CD4/CD8 phenotypes, while a second wave expanding from day 15 to 37 was biased towards CD4+. Some responding clones were detected in pre-infection memory, which suggested that pre-existing cross-reactive memory T cells had joined the SARS-CoV-2 response.

This clonotype came up many times. Its antigen is still unknown. Base qualities are not recorded, but no much larger clone differs from it by a single base. The sequence is built from TRBV7-9 and TRBJ1-1; the D segment could be TRBD1, given 6 matching bases. The TCR sequence derives from a man aged 18 to 30 who had mild COVID-19 (a few samples of this study predate the infection). The sample titles of this study are shuffled in the database, so cell type and time point are left out; the donor was told from shared clones. Material for sequencing was PBMCs or a T cell subset sorted from them (not recorded which). In nucleotides, the sequence is TGTGCCAGCAGCCGAAACATCAGGGGTGCGAACACTGAAGCTTTCTTT. Its translation reads: CASSRNIRGANTEAFF.